The rows below give T cell receptor beta chains drawn from one sample of a study of shared clonotypes between healthy human individuals. Sequenced by immunoSEQ multiplex PCR; TCRdb stores in-frame clones only, minus some. The sample has almost 750,000 clones; over 55% are singletons. The sample taken for sequencing was memory CD4+ T cells sorted from blood. All receptors come from a woman aged 25 to 39 in good health. The CDR3 runs from the conserved cysteine through the conserved F or W. The D gene is left open where the match is weak. Size tells how often a clone was seen (once, few, many) or the class of an expanded clone, and some rows leave it out.

V	D	size	J	CDR3	DNA
TRBV5-6	NA	once	TRBJ1-2	CASSSGYGLFPSYGYTF	TGTGCCAGCAGCTCAGGGTATGGACTGTTCCCCTCCTATGGCTACACCTTC
TRBV28	NA	once	TRBJ2-2	CASSLFGPGELFF	TGTGCCAGCAGTTTATTCGGACCCGGGGAGCTGTTTTTT
TRBV4-1	TRBD1	NA	TRBJ1-5	CASSQDRTGLAAQHF	TGCGCCAGCAGCCAAGATAGGACAGGGCTTGCGGCCCAGCATTTT
TRBV2	NA	NA	TRBJ2-5	CASRDGEETQYF	TGTGCCAGCAGGGACGGAGAAGAGACCCAGTACTTC
TRBV6-5	NA	NA	TRBJ1-5	CASIGGPQHF	TGTGCCAGCATCGGAGGTCCCCAGCATTTT
TRBV10-3	TRBD1	NA	TRBJ1-2	CAIKATGDHYGYTF	TGTGCCATCAAGGCGACAGGGGATCACTATGGCTACACCTTC
TRBV18	NA	few	TRBJ1-3	CASSPRTDSGNTIYF	TGTGCCAGCTCACCAAGGACAGATTCTGGAAACACCATATATTTT
TRBV28	NA	NA	TRBJ1-1	CASSLSVFGTEAFF	TGTGCCAGCAGTTTATCGGTCTTCGGCACTGAAGCTTTCTTT
TRBV28	NA	NA	TRBJ2-2	CASKIAVNTGELFF	TGTGCCAGCAAAATAGCGGTGAACACCGGGGAGCTGTTTTTT
TRBV19	NA	NA	TRBJ1-3	CASVSSGNTIYF	TGTGCCAGCGTGTCGTCTGGAAACACCATATATTTT
TRBV11-3	NA	NA	TRBJ2-1	CASSLGGANEQFF	TGTGCCAGCAGCTTAGGGGGCGCGAATGAGCAGTTCTTC
TRBV28	NA	NA	TRBJ2-1	CASGPSGSSYNEQFF	TGTGCCAGCGGCCCGAGCGGAAGCTCCTACAATGAGCAGTTCTTC
TRBV27	NA	NA	TRBJ1-1	CASSSLGHLNTEAFF	TGTGCCAGCAGTTCCCTCGGACACTTGAACACTGAAGCTTTCTTT
TRBV11-2	NA	NA	TRBJ2-1	CASSFSPGKGAYNEQFF	TGTGCCAGCAGCTTCTCCCCAGGAAAGGGTGCTTACAATGAGCAGTTCTTC
TRBV5-4	NA	NA	TRBJ2-7	CASTTVPTVSYEQYF	TGTGCCAGCACCACAGTCCCGACAGTCTCCTACGAGCAGTACTTC
TRBV6-6	NA	NA	TRBJ2-1	CASSYSRAGAKEQFF	TGTGCCAGCAGTTACTCGAGAGCAGGGGCCAAAGAGCAGTTCTTC
TRBV29-1	TRBD2	NA	TRBJ2-3	CSVARTGGPADTQYF	TGCAGCGTTGCGAGGACGGGAGGGCCGGCAGATACGCAGTATTTT
TRBV28	NA	many	TRBJ1-2	CASSFLGPYGYTF	TGTGCCAGCAGTTTCTTGGGGCCCTATGGCTACACCTTC
TRBV2	NA	NA	TRBJ2-1	CASSEELEQFF	TGTGCCAGCAGTGAAGAGTTAGAGCAGTTCTTC